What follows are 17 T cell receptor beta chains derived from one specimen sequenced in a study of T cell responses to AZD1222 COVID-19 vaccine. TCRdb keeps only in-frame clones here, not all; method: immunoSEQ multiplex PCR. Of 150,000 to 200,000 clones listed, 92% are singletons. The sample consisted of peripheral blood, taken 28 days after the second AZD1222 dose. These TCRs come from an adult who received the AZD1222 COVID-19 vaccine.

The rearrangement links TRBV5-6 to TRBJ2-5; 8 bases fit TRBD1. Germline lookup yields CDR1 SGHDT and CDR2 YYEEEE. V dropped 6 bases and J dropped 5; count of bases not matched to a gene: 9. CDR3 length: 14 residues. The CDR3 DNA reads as TGTGCCAGCACCCTTCAGGGGGCGAGGGAGACCCAGTACTTC. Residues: CASTLQGARETQYF.

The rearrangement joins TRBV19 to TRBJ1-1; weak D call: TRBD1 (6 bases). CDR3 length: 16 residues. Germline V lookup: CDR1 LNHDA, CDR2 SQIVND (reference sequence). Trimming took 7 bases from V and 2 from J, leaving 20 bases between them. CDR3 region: CASTGRTGKLNTEAFF. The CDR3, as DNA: TGTGCCAGTACCGGGAGAACAGGGAAACTAAACACTGAAGCTTTCTTT.

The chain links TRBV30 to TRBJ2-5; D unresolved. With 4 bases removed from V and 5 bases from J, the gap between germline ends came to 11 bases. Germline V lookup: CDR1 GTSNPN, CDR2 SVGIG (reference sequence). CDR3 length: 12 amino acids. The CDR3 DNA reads TGTGCCTGGAATCGGGTGTGGGAGACCCAGTACTTC. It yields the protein CAWNRVWETQYF.

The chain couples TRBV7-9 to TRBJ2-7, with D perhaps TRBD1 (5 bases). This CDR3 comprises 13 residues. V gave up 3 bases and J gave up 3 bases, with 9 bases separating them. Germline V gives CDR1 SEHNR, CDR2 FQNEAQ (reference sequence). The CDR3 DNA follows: TGTGCCAGCAGCTTTGGGGCTAGCTACGAGCAGTACTTC. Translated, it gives CASSFGASYEQYF. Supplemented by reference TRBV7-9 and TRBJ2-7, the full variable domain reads DTGVSQNPRHKITKRGQNVTFRCDPISEHNRLYWYRQTLGQGPEFLTYFQNEAQLEKSRLLSDRFSAERPKGSFSTLEIQRTEQGDSAMYLCASSFGASYEQYFGPGTRLTVT.

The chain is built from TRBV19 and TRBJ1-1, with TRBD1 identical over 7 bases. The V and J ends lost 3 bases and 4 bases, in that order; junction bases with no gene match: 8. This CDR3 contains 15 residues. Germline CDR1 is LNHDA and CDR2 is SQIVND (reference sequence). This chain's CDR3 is CASSIGQGVGTEAFF. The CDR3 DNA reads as TGTGCCAGTAGTATTGGTCAGGGGGTGGGCACTGAAGCTTTCTTT.

The CDR3 nucleotides are TGTGCCAGCAGCTCCGGGACTAGCGGAGGACAGTACTTC. Translating it yields CASSSGTSGGQYF. J is TRBJ2-7 and V is TRBV5-4; 11 bases line up with TRBD2. The V gene's germline CDR1 is SGHNT and CDR2 YYREEE (reference sequence). The CDR3 covers 13 residues. Trimming removed 3 bases from V and 10 bases from J; junction bases left unmatched: 6.

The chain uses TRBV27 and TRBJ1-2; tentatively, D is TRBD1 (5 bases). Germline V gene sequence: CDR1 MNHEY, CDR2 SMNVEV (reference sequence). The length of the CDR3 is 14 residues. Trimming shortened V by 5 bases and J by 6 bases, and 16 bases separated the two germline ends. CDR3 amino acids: CASSPSGLLDGYTF. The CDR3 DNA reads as TGTGCCAGCAGTCCTTCAGGGCTCCTGGATGGCTACACCTTC.

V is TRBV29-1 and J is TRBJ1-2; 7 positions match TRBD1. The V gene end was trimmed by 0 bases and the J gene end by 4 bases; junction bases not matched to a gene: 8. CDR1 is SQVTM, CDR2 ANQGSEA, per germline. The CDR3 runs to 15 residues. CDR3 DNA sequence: TGCAGCGTTGAAGACAGGGGGGACGTGGGCTATGGCTACACCTTC. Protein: CSVEDRGDVGYGYTF.

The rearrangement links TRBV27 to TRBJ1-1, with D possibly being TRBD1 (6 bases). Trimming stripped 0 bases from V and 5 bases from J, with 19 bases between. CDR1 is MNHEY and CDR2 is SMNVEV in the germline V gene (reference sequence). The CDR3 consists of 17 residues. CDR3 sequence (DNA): TGTGCCAGCAGTTTATCAGGTCCGGGGCGGGGGCTGACTGAAGCTTTCTTT. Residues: CASSLSGPGRGLTEAFF.

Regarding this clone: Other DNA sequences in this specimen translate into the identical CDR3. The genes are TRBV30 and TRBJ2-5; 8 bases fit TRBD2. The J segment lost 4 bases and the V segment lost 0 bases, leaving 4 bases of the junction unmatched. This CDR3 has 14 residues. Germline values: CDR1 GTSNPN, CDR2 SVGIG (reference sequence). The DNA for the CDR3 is TGTGCCTGGAGTGTAGGACTAGCTGGAGAGACCCAGTACTTC. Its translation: CAWSVGLAGETQYF. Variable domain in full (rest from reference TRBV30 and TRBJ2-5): SQTIHQWPATLVQPVGSPLSLECTVEGTSNPNLYWYRQAAGRGLQLLFYSVGIGQISSEVPQNLSASRPQDRQFILSSKKLLLSDSGFYLCAWSVGLAGETQYFGPGTRLLVL.

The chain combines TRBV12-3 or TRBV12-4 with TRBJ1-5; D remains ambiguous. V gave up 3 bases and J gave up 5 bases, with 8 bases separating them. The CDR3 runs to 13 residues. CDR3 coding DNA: TGTGCCAGCAGTTTGATGGAGGATCAGCCCCAGCATTTT. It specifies CASSLMEDQPQHF.

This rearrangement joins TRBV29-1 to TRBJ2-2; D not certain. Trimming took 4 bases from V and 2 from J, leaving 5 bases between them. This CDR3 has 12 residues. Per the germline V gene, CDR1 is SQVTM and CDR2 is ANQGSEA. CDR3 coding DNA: TGCAGCGTTGGGGGTAACACCGGGGAGCTGTTTTTT. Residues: CSVGGNTGELFF.

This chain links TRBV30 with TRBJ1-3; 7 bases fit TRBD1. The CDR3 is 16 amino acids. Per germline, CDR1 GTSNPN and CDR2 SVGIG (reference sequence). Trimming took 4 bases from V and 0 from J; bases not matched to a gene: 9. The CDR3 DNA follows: TGTGCCTGGACTACAGGGGATCCGAGCTCTGGAAACACCATATATTTT. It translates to CAWTTGDPSSGNTIYF.

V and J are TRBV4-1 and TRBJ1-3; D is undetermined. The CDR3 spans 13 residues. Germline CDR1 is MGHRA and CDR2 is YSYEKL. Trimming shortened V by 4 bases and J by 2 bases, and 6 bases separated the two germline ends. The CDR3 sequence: CASSPEPGNTIYF. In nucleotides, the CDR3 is TGCGCCAGCAGCCCCGAGCCTGGAAACACCATATATTTT.

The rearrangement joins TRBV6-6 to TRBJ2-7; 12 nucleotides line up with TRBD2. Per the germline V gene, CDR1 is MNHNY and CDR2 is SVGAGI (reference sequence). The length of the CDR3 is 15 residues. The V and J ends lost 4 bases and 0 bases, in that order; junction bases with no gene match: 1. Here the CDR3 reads CASSLGLAGSYEQYF. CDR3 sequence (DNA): TGTGCCAGCAGTTTGGGACTAGCGGGCTCCTACGAGCAGTACTTC.

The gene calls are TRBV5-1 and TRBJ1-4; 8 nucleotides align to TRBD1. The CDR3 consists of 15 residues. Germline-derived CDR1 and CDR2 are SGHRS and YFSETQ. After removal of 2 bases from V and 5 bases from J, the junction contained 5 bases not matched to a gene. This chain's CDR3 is CASSLGWTGNEKLFF. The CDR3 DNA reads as TGCGCCAGCAGCTTAGGCTGGACAGGGAATGAAAAACTGTTTTTT.

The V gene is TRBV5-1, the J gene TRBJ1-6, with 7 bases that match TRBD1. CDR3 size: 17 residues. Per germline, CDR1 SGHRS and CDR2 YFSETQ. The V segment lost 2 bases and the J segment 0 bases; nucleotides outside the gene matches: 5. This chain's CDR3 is CASSFDRVGSYNSPLHF. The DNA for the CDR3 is TGCGCCAGCAGCTTCGACAGGGTGGGCTCCTATAATTCACCCCTCCACTTT.